Presented here are 29 T cell receptor beta chains from one specimen sequenced in a study of control samples from healthy donors and cancer patients. Produced via immunoSEQ multiplex PCR; TCRdb's table is partial and in-frame only. The sample shows 170,000 or so clones, 80% to 95% of them seen only once. The specimen was blood. The receptor source for this set is a man between 18 and 29 years old in good health.

This clone was counted a single time. The chain has TRBV18 and TRBJ1-5; 10 bases agree with TRBD1. The germline V gene encodes CDR1 KGHSH and CDR2 LQKENI. This CDR3 comprises 15 residues. Unmatched junction bases numbered 3, after V lost 3 bases and J lost 4 bases. CDR3 region: CASSPLGQGNQPQHF. CDR3 coding DNA: TGTGCCAGCTCACCCTTGGGACAGGGGAATCAGCCCCAGCATTTT.

This chain connects TRBV21-1 to TRBJ1-2. TRBV21-1 is a listed pseudogene. The CDR3 length is 13 residues. The CDR3 region has the DNA TGTGCCAGCAGCAACTGGGAGAACTATGGCTACACCTTC. Amino acid sequence: CASSNWENYGYTF.

This chain uses TRBV9 with TRBJ1-3; no reliable D call. The CDR3 extends over 14 amino acids. The germline V gene has CDR1 SGDLS and CDR2 YYNGEE. Trimming pared 4 bases from V and 0 bases from J, leaving 8 bases between. The CDR3: CASSLDLSGNTIYF. The CDR3 nucleotides are TGTGCCAGCAGCTTGGACCTCTCTGGAAACACCATATATTTT.

The chain couples TRBV3-1 (or the pseudogene TRBV3-2) to TRBJ1-1; a weak D match, TRBD1 (6 bases). The V and J ends lost 1 base and 8 bases respectively, with 8 bases between them. Germline CDR1 is LGHDT and CDR2 is YNNKEL (reference sequence). The CDR3 length is 12 residues. DNA of the CDR3: TGTGCCAGCAGCCAAGGGACAGCAGAAGCTTTCTTT. This translates into CASSQGTAEAFF.

The rearrangement joins TRBV7-3 to TRBJ2-1, with 11 bases matching TRBD2. The germline V gene has CDR1 SGHTA and CDR2 FQGTGA. This CDR3 contains 15 residues. V lost 4 bases, J lost 7 bases, and 6 bases stayed unmatched. The CDR3 bases are TGTGCCAGCAGCTCCGGACTAGCGGGTAATAATGAGCAGTTCTTC. It specifies CASSSGLAGNNEQFF.

The sample holds one count of this clone. This rearrangement joins TRBV5-4 to TRBJ1-2, with D possibly being TRBD1 (6 bases). The germline V gene encodes CDR1 SGHNT and CDR2 YYREEE (reference sequence). The CDR3 length is 12 residues. V lost 3 bases, J lost 8 bases, and 11 bases lay in between. The CDR3 DNA reads as TGTGCCAGCAGCTGGGGGACACAAGGCTACACCTTC. Its protein product is CASSWGTQGYTF.

The V and J genes are TRBV7-6 and TRBJ1-1; D remains unclear. This CDR3 has 16 residues. V was cut by 5 bases and J by 1 base, with 17 bases left in between. Germline CDR1 SGHVS, CDR2 FNYEAQ. Written as DNA, the CDR3 is TGTGCCAGCAGCCCGGCGATCGCCAGACAGAACACTGAAGCTTTCTTT. Translation gives CASSPAIARQNTEAFF.

The V gene is TRBV6-7, the J gene TRBJ1-5, with TRBD1 as a possible D gene (5 bases). TRBV6-7 is an open reading frame, and its role is uncertain. The CDR3 covers 15 residues. Deletions cut 0 bases from V and 9 bases from J, with 15 bases between. The CDR3 DNA sequence: TGTGCCAGCAGTTACTCGCGGACACCCGAAGGGCCCCAGCATTTT. Residues: CASSYSRTPEGPQHF.

This clone has only one observation. The rearrangement joins TRBV12-3 or TRBV12-4 to TRBJ1-5, with 7 bases that match TRBD1. The junction had 0 bases not matched to a gene; V was cut back by 2 bases and J by 8 bases. The CDR3 contains 12 residues. The chain's CDR3 is CASSLTGEPQHF. Here the CDR3 DNA reads TGTGCCAGCAGTTTAACAGGGGAGCCCCAGCATTTT.

This clone was observed once. V and J are TRBV11-1 and TRBJ2-7, with TRBD2 matching 9 bases. Germline CDR1 and CDR2: SGHAT and FQDESV (reference sequence). The CDR3 covers 14 residues. V trimming: 5 bases; J trimming: 4 bases; junction bases outside the gene matches: 6. CDR3 in amino acids: CASSPQRGEYEQYF. The DNA for the CDR3 is TGTGCCAGCAGCCCTCAGCGGGGGGAATACGAGCAGTACTTC.

The chain combines TRBV30 with TRBJ2-1; 13 positions match TRBD2. The CDR3 consists of 14 residues. J gave up 10 bases and V 3 bases, and 6 bases lay outside the gene matches. Germline loops: CDR1 GTSNPN, CDR2 SVGIG (reference sequence). The CDR3 region is CAWSGTSGVGEQFF. The CDR3 DNA follows: TGTGCCTGGAGCGGGACTAGCGGGGTAGGGGAGCAGTTCTTC.

J is TRBJ2-2 and V is TRBV5-4; TRBD2 aligns across 10 bases. The length of the CDR3 is 16 residues. Germline V gives CDR1 SGHNT, CDR2 YYREEE (reference sequence). Trimming at V came to 2 bases and at J to 5 bases, leaving 6 bases not matched to a gene. The CDR3 coding sequence is TGTGCCAGCAGCTTAAGCGGGGGGGCCGGGACCGGGGAGCTGTTTTTT. This translates into CASSLSGGAGTGELFF.

This chain links TRBV20-1 with TRBJ2-1; 11 bases map to TRBD2. The CDR3 is 16 residues long. V was clipped by 3 bases and J by 3 bases; unmatched bases: 7. Per the germline V gene, CDR1 is DFQATT and CDR2 is SNEGSKA (reference sequence). CDR3 residues: CSASPFLAGGYNEQFF. The CDR3 region has the DNA TGCAGTGCTAGTCCGTTCCTAGCGGGGGGCTACAATGAGCAGTTCTTC.

The table lists this clone with a count of one. The rearrangement uses TRBV4-2 and TRBJ2-7; D unclear. Trimming cost V 1 base and J 1 base, with 8 bases left between them. The CDR3 has 14 amino acids. Germline values: CDR1 LGHNA, CDR2 YNFKEQ. The CDR3 spells CASSQAPASYEQYF. CDR3 coding DNA: TGTGCCAGCAGCCAAGCACCGGCATCCTACGAGCAGTACTTC.

The V gene is TRBV4-1, the J gene TRBJ2-3; 8 positions match TRBD1. Germline lookup yields CDR1 MGHRA and CDR2 YSYEKL. The CDR3 contains 18 residues. V lost 4 bases to trimming and J lost 0 bases; unmatched junction nucleotides: 12. CDR3 amino acids: CASSPRYQWTGSTDTQYF. CDR3 sequence (DNA): TGCGCCAGCAGCCCGCGATACCAATGGACAGGGAGCACAGATACGCAGTATTTT.

The chain links TRBV30 to TRBJ2-2; tentatively, D is TRBD1 (5 bases). Looked up from germline, CDR1 is GTSNPN and CDR2 is SVGIG (reference sequence). The CDR3 runs to 14 residues. Trimming left V 3 bases short and J 0 bases short, with 8 bases between. The CDR3 protein is CAWRGPSNTGELFF. In DNA form, the CDR3 reads TGTGCCTGGAGGGGGCCCTCGAACACCGGGGAGCTGTTTTTT.

The rearrangement links TRBV5-4 to TRBJ1-3, with 7 bases lining up with TRBD1. The V gene end was trimmed by 4 bases and the J gene end by 4 bases; junction bases not matched to a gene: 8. The CDR3 covers 15 residues. Germline CDR1 is SGHNT and CDR2 is YYREEE (reference sequence). CDR3 protein: CASSIQTGTGNTIYF. DNA of the CDR3: TGTGCCAGCAGCATCCAGACAGGGACCGGAAACACCATATATTTT. Looking up the rest from reference TRBV5-4 and TRBJ1-3 gives the full variable domain: ETGVTQSPTHLIKTRGQQVTLRCSSQSGHNTVSWYQQALGQGPQFIFQYYREEENGRGNFPPRFSGLQFPNYSSELNVNALELDDSALYLCASSIQTGTGNTIYFGEGSWLTVV.

V usage is TRBV19 and J usage is TRBJ1-2; D not resolved. The CDR3 consists of 13 residues. V was shortened by 6 bases and J by 5 bases, with 13 bases between the two germline ends. Germline CDR1 reads LNHDA; CDR2 reads SQIVND (reference sequence). The CDR3 loop reads CASRPNMVYGYTF. The CDR3 DNA follows: TGTGCCAGTAGACCCAATATGGTTTATGGCTACACCTTC.

Worth noting for this clone: This sample includes further DNA sequences coding for the same CDR3. This chain uses TRBV24-1 with TRBJ1-5; D remains unclear. V gave up 3 bases and J gave up 0 bases, with 5 bases separating them. Germline V gene lookup returns CDR1 KGHDR and CDR2 SFDVKD. The CDR3 contains 14 residues. The CDR3 loop reads CATSDTDSNQPQHF. DNA for the CDR3: TGTGCCACCAGTGATACCGATAGCAATCAGCCCCAGCATTTT.

The chain is built from TRBV2 and TRBJ1-5; TRBD1 matches at 8 bases. V lost 6 bases, J lost 6 bases, and 16 bases stayed unmatched. The CDR3 runs 17 residues. CDR1 is SNHLY, CDR2 FYNNEI, per germline. This CDR3 reads CASSGTLGTGGGQPQHF. CDR3 nucleotides: TGTGCCAGCAGCGGAACCCTTGGGACAGGAGGTGGTCAGCCCCAGCATTTT.

V is TRBV24-1 and J is TRBJ1-4, with 7 bases matching TRBD1. CDR1 is KGHDR, CDR2 SFDVKD, per germline. The CDR3 consists of 15 residues. Trimming at V came to 3 bases and at J to 3 bases, leaving 3 bases not matched to a gene. The CDR3 sequence is CATSDPGTANEKLFF. The CDR3 region has the DNA TGTGCCACCAGTGATCCCGGGACAGCTAATGAAAAACTGTTTTTT.

In its sample, this clone was seen once. J is TRBJ1-2 and V is TRBV10-3; no firm D call. Germline V gene lookup returns CDR1 ENHRY and CDR2 SYGVKD. V was clipped by 6 bases and J by 4 bases, with 6 bases between them. This CDR3 has 11 amino acids. The CDR3 reads CAISRSYGYTF. In nucleotides, the CDR3 is TGTGCCATCAGCCGAAGCTATGGCTACACCTTC.

The chain has TRBV19 and TRBJ2-1; D may be TRBD1 (6 bases). Trimming pared 3 bases from V and 4 bases from J, leaving 13 bases between. The CDR3 extends over 15 amino acids. In germline, CDR1 is LNHDA, CDR2 SQIVND (reference sequence). CDR3 DNA sequence: TGTGCCAGTAGTATCCCGGGACACGATTACAATGAGCAGTTCTTC. It encodes CASSIPGHDYNEQFF.

This clone was seen only a few times. The chain carries TRBV15 and TRBJ1-5, with D unclear. V lost 0 bases to trimming and J lost 6 bases, with 9 bases between them. CDR1 is LNHNV, CDR2 YYDKDF, per germline (reference sequence). The CDR3 covers 14 residues. Written as DNA, the CDR3 is TGTGCCACCAGCAGAGATGATCAGGTTCAGCCCCAGCATTTT. Translated, it gives CATSRDDQVQPQHF.

The CDR3 sequence is CASSLDNGGGTDTQYF. CDR3 bases: TGTGCCAGCAGCTTAGATAACGGGGGAGGAACAGATACGCAGTATTTT. The chain joins TRBV11-2 to TRBJ2-3; tentative D call: TRBD2 (6 bases). This CDR3 spans 16 amino acids. The V end lost 0 bases, the J end lost 3 bases, and 13 bases lay between the germline ends. Germline values: CDR1 SGHAT, CDR2 FQNNGV.

The CDR3 nucleotides are TGCAGTGCTAGTGTGTTGTGGGGAGCTTTCTTT. Translating it yields CSASVLWGAFF. The J gene is TRBJ1-1, the V gene TRBV20-1; D unclear. The V end lost 3 bases, the J end lost 10 bases, and 12 bases lay between the germline ends. The CDR3 sequence is 11 residues long. CDR1 DFQATT and CDR2 SNEGSKA come from the germline V gene (reference sequence).

The chain is built from TRBV19 and TRBJ1-2, with D possibly matching TRBD1 (5 bases). This CDR3 is built from 12 residues. V lost 7 bases to trimming and J lost 4 bases, with 10 bases between them. CDR1 and CDR2 from the germline V gene are LNHDA and SQIVND (reference sequence). This chain's CDR3 is CASTARGYGYTF. CDR3 in DNA: TGTGCCAGTACGGCAAGGGGCTATGGCTACACCTTC.

The chain carries TRBV24-1 and TRBJ1-4; D is unresolved. CDR1 KGHDR and CDR2 SFDVKD come from the germline V gene. This CDR3 is built from 12 residues. Trimming removed 4 bases from V and 5 bases from J, with 4 bases in between. CDR3 protein: CATSDSNEKLFF. In DNA, the CDR3 is TGTGCCACCAGTGACTCGAATGAAAAACTGTTTTTT.

V usage is TRBV29-1 and J usage is TRBJ2-5, with D possibly matching TRBD1 (6 bases). Per the germline V gene, CDR1 is SQVTM and CDR2 is ANQGSEA. This CDR3 is 13 amino acids long. Trimming cost V 4 bases and J 4 bases, with 13 bases left between them. The CDR3 protein is CSVGSTGSETQYF. The CDR3 nucleotides read TGCAGCGTTGGATCAACAGGGTCAGAGACCCAGTACTTC.